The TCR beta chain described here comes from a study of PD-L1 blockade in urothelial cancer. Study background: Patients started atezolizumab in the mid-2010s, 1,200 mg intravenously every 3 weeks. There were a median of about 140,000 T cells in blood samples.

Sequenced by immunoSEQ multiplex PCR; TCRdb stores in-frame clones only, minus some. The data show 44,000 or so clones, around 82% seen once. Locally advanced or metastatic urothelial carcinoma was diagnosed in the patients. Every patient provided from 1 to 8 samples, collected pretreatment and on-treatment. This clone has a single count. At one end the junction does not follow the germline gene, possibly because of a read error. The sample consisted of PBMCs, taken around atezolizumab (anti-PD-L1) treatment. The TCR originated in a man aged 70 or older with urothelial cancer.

CDR3 region: CATSPEGPTSIRYF. CDR3 DNA: TGTGCCACCAGCCCAGAAGGTCCGACTAGTATTCGGTACTTC. V is TRBV15 and J is TRBJ2-4, with D possibly TRBD2 on 6 matching bases. The germline CDR1 and CDR2 sequences are LNHNV and YYDKDF (reference sequence). CDR3 length: 14 amino acids.